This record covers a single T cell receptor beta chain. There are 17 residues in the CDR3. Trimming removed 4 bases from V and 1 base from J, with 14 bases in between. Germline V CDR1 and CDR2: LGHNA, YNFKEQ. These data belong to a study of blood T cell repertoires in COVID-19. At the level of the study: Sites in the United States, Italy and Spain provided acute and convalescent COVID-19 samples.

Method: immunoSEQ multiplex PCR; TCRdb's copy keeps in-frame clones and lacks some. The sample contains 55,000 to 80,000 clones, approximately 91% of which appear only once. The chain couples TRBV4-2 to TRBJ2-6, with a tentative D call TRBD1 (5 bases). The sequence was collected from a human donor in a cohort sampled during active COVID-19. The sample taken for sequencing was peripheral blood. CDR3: CASSPRMGQSGANVLTF. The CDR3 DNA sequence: TGTGCCAGCAGCCCAAGAATGGGGCAATCTGGGGCCAACGTCCTGACTTTC.